This record covers a single T cell receptor beta chain. The antigen remains unidentified. V lost 2 bases to trimming and J lost 2 bases, with 16 bases between them. This CDR3 region has 15 residues. Germline CDR1 is GTSNPN and CDR2 is SVGIG (reference sequence). The unsorted libraries were prepared from 2 million PBMCs (stored at -80 C). The data derive from a study of neurological immune-mediated disorders. Points from the study as a whole: Across subjects, no CDR3 amino acid sequence appeared in expanded clones of more than one subject, a finding that suggested private repertoires in all groups.

The cDNA came from 5'RACE, which used 10-nucleotide random UMIs. Via MiXCR, TCRdb re-called the 5' RACE reads, giving one row per CDR3 protein. Of about 36,000 distinct CDR3 sequences in the sample, around 10% were seen once. Sequencing was carried out using PBMCs. This chain joins TRBV30 and TRBJ2-7; weak D call: TRBD1 (5 bases). The source of this sequence is a woman aged 25-40 years with HTLV-1-associated myelopathy (HAM/TSP). The CDR3 loop reads CAWSPDTFPTYEQYF. As DNA, the CDR3 is TGTGCCTGGAGTCCGGACACCTTCCCTACCTACGAGCAGTACTTC. The full variable domain, its missing parts supplied by reference TRBV30 and TRBJ2-7, is SQTIHQWPATLVQPVGSPLSLECTVEGTSNPNLYWYRQAAGRGLQLLFYSVGIGQISSEVPQNLSASRPQDRQFILSSKKLLLSDSGFYLCAWSPDTFPTYEQYFGPGTRLTVT.